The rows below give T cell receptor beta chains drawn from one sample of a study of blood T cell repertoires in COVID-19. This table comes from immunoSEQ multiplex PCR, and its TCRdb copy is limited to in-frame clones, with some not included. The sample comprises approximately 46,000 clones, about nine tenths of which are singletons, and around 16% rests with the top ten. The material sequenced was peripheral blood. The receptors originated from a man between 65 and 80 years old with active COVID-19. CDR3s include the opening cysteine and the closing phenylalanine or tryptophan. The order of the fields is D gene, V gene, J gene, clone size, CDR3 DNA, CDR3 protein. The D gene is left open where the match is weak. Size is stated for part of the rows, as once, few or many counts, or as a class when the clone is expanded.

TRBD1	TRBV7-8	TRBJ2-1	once	TGTGCCAGCAGCTTAACGCCCGGGACAGGGGGCAATGAGCAGTTCTTC	CASSLTPGTGGNEQFF
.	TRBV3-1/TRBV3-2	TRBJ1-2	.	TGTGCCAGCAGCCAAGATCTGGACGGGGGAGGTGGCTACACCTTC	CASSQDLDGGGGYTF
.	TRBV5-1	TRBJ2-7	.	TGCGCCAGCAGCTTGGGTAGCACAGGTGATTCAGGCGAGCAGTACTTC	CASSLGSTGDSGEQYF
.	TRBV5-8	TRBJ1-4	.	TGTGCCAGCAGCTCCGGACTGATTAATGAAAAACTGTTTTTT	CASSSGLINEKLFF
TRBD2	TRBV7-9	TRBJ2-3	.	TGTGCCAGCAGCTTAGTGCGGGGGGGATTCGAGGATACGCAGTATTTT	CASSLVRGGFEDTQYF
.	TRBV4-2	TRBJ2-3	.	TGTGCCAGCAGCCAAGGGCTGGGGGCCACAGATACGCAGTATTTT	CASSQGLGATDTQYF
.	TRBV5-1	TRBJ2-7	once	TGCGCCAGCAGCTTGGCCGGGGCAGGGGTGAACTACGAGCAGTACTTC	CASSLAGAGVNYEQYF
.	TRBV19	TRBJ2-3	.	TGTGCCAGTAGTTTGGGGGCGAGTTTGGCTACGCAGTATTTT	CASSLGASLATQYF
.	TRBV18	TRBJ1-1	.	TGTGCCAGCTCACCCAACGGAGGGATCACTGAAGCTTTCTTT	CASSPNGGITEAFF
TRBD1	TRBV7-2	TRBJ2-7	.	TGTGCCAGCAGCTTAAGACAGGGGGCCTACGAGCAGTACTTC	CASSLRQGAYEQYF
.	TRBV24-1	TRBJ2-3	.	TGTGCCACCAGTGACTCCGGGACTGTAGATACGCAGTATTTT	CATSDSGTVDTQYF
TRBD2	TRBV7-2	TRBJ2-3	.	TGTGCCAGCAGCGCCGCCGGCGGCGGGGGAAGCACAGATACGCAGTATTTT	CASSAAGGGGSTDTQYF
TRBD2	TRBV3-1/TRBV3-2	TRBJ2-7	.	TGTGCCAGCAGCCAAGGGTATAGCGGGAGTATGAACGAGCAGTACTTC	CASSQGYSGSMNEQYF
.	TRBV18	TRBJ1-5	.	TGTGCCAGCTCACCACAGGGGTTTGCCCATCAGCCCCAGCATTTT	CASSPQGFAHQPQHF
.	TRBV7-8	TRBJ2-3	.	TGTGCCAGCAGCCGAGGCGGCGGTAGCACAGATACGCAGTATTTT	CASSRGGGSTDTQYF
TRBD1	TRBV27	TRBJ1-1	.	TGTGCCAGCAGTCGCTCCGGGACAGCCACCATGAACACTGAAGCTTTCTTT	CASSRSGTATMNTEAFF
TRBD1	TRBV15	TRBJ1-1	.	TGTGCCACCAGCAGAGAACAGGGGGGCGGCACTGAAGCTTTCTTT	CATSREQGGGTEAFF
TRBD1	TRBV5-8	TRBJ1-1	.	TGTGCCAGCCTAAATGACAGGGGATCCACTGAAGCTTTCTTT	CASLNDRGSTEAFF